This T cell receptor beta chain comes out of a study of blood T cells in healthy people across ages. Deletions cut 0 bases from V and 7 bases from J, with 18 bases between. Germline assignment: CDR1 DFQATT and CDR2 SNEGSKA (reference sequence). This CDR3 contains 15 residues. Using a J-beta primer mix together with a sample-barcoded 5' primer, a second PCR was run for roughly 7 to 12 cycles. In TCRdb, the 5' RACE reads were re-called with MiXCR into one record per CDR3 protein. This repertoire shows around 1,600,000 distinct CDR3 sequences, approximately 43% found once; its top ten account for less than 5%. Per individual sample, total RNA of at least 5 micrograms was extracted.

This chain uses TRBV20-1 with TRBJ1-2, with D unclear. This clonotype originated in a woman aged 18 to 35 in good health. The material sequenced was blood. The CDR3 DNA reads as TGCAGTGCTAGAGATCTGCGCGGGGATCCCGCTGGCTACACCTTC. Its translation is CSARDLRGDPAGYTF.